This TCR beta chain was identified in a study of regulatory T cells in long-lasting Graves disease (dated by TCRdb to the early 2020s). About the investigation overall: Persistent Graves' disease was defined as antithyroid drug treatment for over 5 years with persistently positive TSH receptor autoantibodies. A total of some 33 samples were covered by TCR sequencing, comprising approximately 13 persistent and approximately 20 newly diagnosed Graves' disease patients. The study took place in China and was registered as a clinical trial. This study used TCR sequencing and RNA sequencing of peripheral blood to compare persistent Graves' disease patients against newly diagnosed Graves' disease patients. On average, persistent Graves' disease patients in the clinical cohort had been on antithyroid drugs for approximately ten years.

V is pared back by 3 bases and J by 7 bases, with 21 bases lying between the germline termini. The germline V gene sets CDR1 to MDHEN and CDR2 to SYDVKM. Counted from cysteine to phenylalanine, this CDR3 has 17 amino acids. Just CDR3 DNA is preserved here, 51 bases in frame from base 1. Libraries were constructed by multiplex PCR. The sequencing machine was an Illumina HiSeq 4000. To build TCR beta libraries, CDR3 regions were amplified by Arm-PCR using iRepertoire HTBI primers. Gel purification was performed on PCR products prior to sequencing. The paper's processing steps were these. Gene usage analysis of CDR3 amino acid clonotypes used the roughly 60 TRBV and 14 to 15 TRBJ segments found across samples. Filtered high-quality paired reads were merged into contigs using COPE and FqMerger. BLAST was used to align contigs to IMGT TRBV, TRBD and TRBJ reference genes, with CDR3 defined following IMGT. Clonotypes above 0.1% frequency were classified as highly expanded clones. Shannon entropy served as the measure of repertoire diversity, while the Gini coefficient captured V-J evenness. A clonotype was considered public if more than one individual shared it. The raw public data were reprocessed by TCRdb itself: fastp quality trimming at Q25, MiXCR clonotype calling, in-frame beta chains only. Under each unique CDR3 protein, matching rows form one entry showing the most common genes and DNA. Here the V and J calls rest on TCRdb's processing, not on the authors' analysis. The sample contains roughly 450,000 distinct CDR3 sequences, around 21% of them found a single time. Clones ranked in the top ten supply 6.5% to 10% of the sample.

Findings and caveats that apply to the study as a whole: The authors acknowledged the small sample size as a limitation that may reduce accuracy. A larger number of public clonotypes was shared among persistent patients (fewer than 3,000) than among newly diagnosed patients (roughly 980). Compared with newly diagnosed patients, patients with persistent Graves' disease had lower TCR Shannon entropy and fewer highly expanded clones, which suggests clonal expansion. TRBV28, TRBJ1-2 and TRBJ2-5 were preferentially used in persistent disease, while TRBV20-1 and TRBJ2-1 were favored in newly diagnosed disease. Sequencing and analysis were limited to the TCR beta chain. The study examined only peripheral blood because the primary lesion, thyroid tissue, could not be accessed.

The meaning of the sample's time point label: persistent/refractory GD, antithyroid drugs over 5 years with positive TRAb. For both TCR sequencing and RNA sequencing, RNA was extracted from PBMCs in TRIzol. The diagnosis of Graves' disease followed American Thyroid Association guidelines. Patients were recruited from an endocrinology department in Xi'an, China. Each patient gave roughly 10 milliliters of peripheral blood, collected in an EDTA anticoagulant tube. Ficoll Paque Plus density gradient separation was used to isolate PBMCs, and no further T cell sorting was done. An Agilent 2100 Bioanalyzer and agarose gel were used to check RNA quality, while a NanoDrop 2000 measured RNA concentration. The sample holds many counts of this clonotype. Its antigen is unknown. Qualities for individual bases were not recorded, and no much larger clone is one base off.

Sequenced material: peripheral blood mononuclear cells (PBMCs), taken when the disease was refractory, from a patient treated with antithyroid drugs. This TCR was sampled from a female donor with Graves disease. The chain links TRBV28 with TRBJ2-2; possibly the D gene is TRBD1, per 5 matching bases. The CDR3: CASSFPPDKGPHGELFF. The DNA is as follows: TGTGCCAGCAGTTTCCCCCCGGACAAGGGGCCTCACGGGGAGCTGTTTTTT.